These T cell receptor beta chains were read from a single sample in a study of shared clonotypes between healthy human individuals. Clones were read by immunoSEQ multiplex PCR, and TCRdb kept only the in-frame ones, dropping some. This sample carries about 1 million clones, 75% of them seen once, and the ten largest clones take roughly 1.5%. Sequencing was carried out using memory CD4+ T cells sorted from blood. Receptor source: a man aged 18-30 years in good health. The CDR3 runs from the conserved cysteine through the conserved F or W. Each record gives: CDR3 DNA, CDR3 protein, D gene, V gene, J gene, clone size. A D gene is named only where the DNA matches it firmly. Clone size, where shown, is once, few, many, or a class for clones that have expanded.

TGTGCCAGCAGCTTACCTGGTGGACACTATGGCTACACCTTC	CASSLPGGHYGYTF	.	TRBV7-2	TRBJ1-2	.
TGTGCCAGCAGCTTAGGAGGGTCAGGGGTCGAACTGACTGAAGCTTTCTTT	CASSLGGSGVELTEAFF	.	TRBV7-9	TRBJ1-1	few
TGTGCCAGCAGTTTGATGGGAGGGGTCACCGGGGAGCTGTTTTTT	CASSLMGGVTGELFF	TRBD2	TRBV7-3	TRBJ2-2	.
TGTGCCAGCAGTTACACAGGGGCGCGTCGCGAGCAGTACTTC	CASSYTGARREQYF	TRBD1	TRBV6-5	TRBJ2-7	.
TGTGCCAGCAGCGTACAGGCTCTCGGGATCACTGAAGCTTTCTTT	CASSVQALGITEAFF	.	TRBV9	TRBJ1-1	.
TGTGCCATCAGTCAAATTGACAGGGATGGCTACACCTTC	CAISQIDRDGYTF	TRBD1	TRBV10-3	TRBJ1-2	.
TGTGCCAGCAGTGTGGAGGGGATAAAAGGTTCACCCCTCCACTTT	CASSVEGIKGSPLHF	.	TRBV6-1	TRBJ1-6	.
TGTGCCAGCAGCTTGTTCGGGGGAAATCAGCCCCAGCATTTT	CASSLFGGNQPQHF	.	TRBV7-2	TRBJ1-5	.
TGCAGCGTCCGGCATAGGGATGAAGCTTTCTTT	CSVRHRDEAFF	.	TRBV29-1	TRBJ1-1	.
TGCACCAGCAGCCAAGAGGAACAGGGGGCCTACGAGCAGTACTTC	CTSSQEEQGAYEQYF	.	TRBV1	TRBJ2-7	.
TGTGCCAGCAGTTGGTACTTCACAGATACGCAGTATTTT	CASSWYFTDTQYF	.	TRBV27	TRBJ2-3	few
TGTGCCAGCAGCTTGGGGGCGATCTACGAGCAGTACTTC	CASSLGAIYEQYF	.	TRBV7-2	TRBJ2-7	few
TGTGCCAGCAGTGGGACCCCCGGGAATTCACCCCTCCACTTT	CASSGTPGNSPLHF	.	TRBV6-1	TRBJ1-6	.
TGCGCCAGCAGCTCCGAATATGACGCCACAACTAATGAAAAACTGTTTTTT	CASSSEYDATTNEKLFF	.	TRBV5-1	TRBJ1-4	.
TGCGCCAGCAGAAGTACTGGGGGACTAGGGTACGGCAATACGCAGTATTTT	CASRSTGGLGYGNTQYF	TRBD2	TRBV10-2	TRBJ2-3	once
TGTGCCAGCAGCCCCGCGGGGGGGAACCTCTACGAGCAGTACTTC	CASSPAGGNLYEQYF	TRBD2	TRBV28	TRBJ2-7	.
TGTGCCAGCAGACCTAATTCAAACTATTCACCCCTCCACTTT	CASRPNSNYSPLHF	.	TRBV27	TRBJ1-6	.
TGTGCCAGCAGTGAATGGGCGGGGGGATTTCTAGAGACCCAGTACTTC	CASSEWAGGFLETQYF	TRBD2	TRBV6-1	TRBJ2-5	.
TGTGCCAGCACGTCACATAACCTCGCGGTCACTGAAGCTTTCTTT	CASTSHNLAVTEAFF	.	TRBV25-1	TRBJ1-1	few
TGTGCCAGCAGAAGGGACTTGGTGGCGGAGACCCAGTACTTC	CASRRDLVAETQYF	.	TRBV7-2	TRBJ2-5	.
TGTGCCAGTAGCGACCCCGGACAGGGAAATGAAAAACTGTTTTTT	CASSDPGQGNEKLFF	TRBD1	TRBV19	TRBJ1-4	.
TGTGCCAGCAGCAAAGGGACTAGCGGAGAGTGGTTAGATACGCAGTATTTT	CASSKGTSGEWLDTQYF	.	TRBV21-1	TRBJ2-3	.
TGTGCCAGCAGCTTAGTCTCACAGAATACGCAGTATTTT	CASSLVSQNTQYF	.	TRBV7-9	TRBJ2-3	.
TGTGCCAGTAGTACCGGGACAGGGGGTGGTCAGCCCCAGCATTTT	CASSTGTGGGQPQHF	TRBD1	TRBV19	TRBJ1-5	.
TGTGCCACCCGGATCGGTGCTCTTGGCTACACCTTC	CATRIGALGYTF	.	TRBV27	TRBJ1-2	.
TGCGCCAGCAGCCATCCCCCCCTAGAGACCCAGTACTTC	CASSHPPLETQYF	.	TRBV4-1	TRBJ2-5	.
TGTGCCTGGAGTGTACTAAATTTCGGGGGACAGGATAATTCACCCCTCCACTTT	CAWSVLNFGGQDNSPLHF	TRBD1	TRBV30	TRBJ1-6	once
TGTGCCAGCAGTCCAGGCACAGCTATCACCTACGAGCAGTACTTC	CASSPGTAITYEQYF	.	TRBV6-6	TRBJ2-7	medium-sized
TGTGCCTGGCAGGACAGCTCCTACGAGCAGTACTTC	CAWQDSSYEQYF	.	TRBV30	TRBJ2-7	.
TGTGCCAGCAGCGTAGCCAACCGGGGACCGGGCGAAAAACTGTTTTTT	CASSVANRGPGEKLFF	.	TRBV9	TRBJ1-4	.
TGTGCCAGCTCACGAAGCCGGGAGACCGGGGAGCTGTTTTTT	CASSRSRETGELFF	.	TRBV18	TRBJ2-2	.
TGCAGCGTTCTGGGGGGCGACGGAAACATTCAGTACTTC	CSVLGGDGNIQYF	.	TRBV29-1	TRBJ2-4	.
TGTGCCAGCAGCACCTCTCCTGAAGCTTTCTTT	CASSTSPEAFF	.	TRBV28	TRBJ1-1	.
TGTGCCAGCAGCAAAGGGTCCAGTGGTAGTGCGGGCTACACCTTC	CASSKGSSGSAGYTF	.	TRBV7-2	TRBJ1-2	.
TGCGCCAGCAGCCAAGATTCGGCAGGGGGTAATGAAAAACTGTTTTTT	CASSQDSAGGNEKLFF	TRBD1	TRBV4-1	TRBJ1-4	.
TGTGCCAGCAGTGAACTGGGGGACGGCCCCTATGGCTACACCTTC	CASSELGDGPYGYTF	.	TRBV2	TRBJ1-2	.
TGTGCCATTTCCGGGACACTCTACGAGCAGTACTTC	CAISGTLYEQYF	.	TRBV10-3	TRBJ2-7	.